A single sample gave rise to the 19 T cell receptor beta chains below, sequenced in a study of blood T cell repertoires in COVID-19. The assay was immunoSEQ multiplex PCR, and TCRdb's table has in-frame clones only and misses some. The table records around 300,000 clones, about 91% of them present only once. The sequencing input was peripheral blood. The receptors were gathered from a woman in her twenties or thirties with COVID-19, enrolled during active disease.

The rearrangement uses TRBV4-2 and TRBJ1-1; D is unclear. The V gene lost 5 bases and the J gene lost 8 bases, with 9 bases spanning the gap. This CDR3 has 11 amino acids. Germline V gives CDR1 LGHNA, CDR2 YNFKEQ. CDR3 sequence reads: CASSYNFEAFF. CDR3 DNA sequence: TGTGCCAGCAGCTACAATTTCGAAGCTTTCTTT.

V gene TRBV27 combines with J gene TRBJ1-2; 7 bases match TRBD1. Looked up from germline, CDR1 is MNHEY and CDR2 is SMNVEV (reference sequence). The J segment lost 11 bases and the V segment lost 4 bases, leaving 7 bases of the junction unmatched. The CDR3 contains 12 residues. This CDR3 is CASSSRTGLYTF. The CDR3 DNA reads as TGTGCCAGCAGTTCTCGGACAGGATTATACACCTTC.

The chain combines TRBV5-6 with TRBJ1-1; 7 bases map to TRBD1. Germline CDR1 is SGHDT and CDR2 is YYEEEE. Losses at the gene ends were 4 bases for V and 1 base for J; bases not matched to a gene: 10. The CDR3 extends over 16 amino acids. CDR3 in DNA: TGTGCCAGCAGCCCCTTTCGACAGGGTGGGAACACTGAAGCTTTCTTT. As protein: CASSPFRQGGNTEAFF.

The chain couples TRBV5-1 to TRBJ1-2; TRBD1 matches at 8 bases. CDR1 and CDR2 (germline): SGHRS, YFSETQ. This CDR3 region has 15 residues. The J segment lost 2 bases and the V segment lost 3 bases, leaving 6 bases of the junction unmatched. The CDR3 loop reads CASSSAGTGNYGYTF. In nucleotides, the CDR3 is TGCGCCAGCAGCTCAGCCGGGACAGGCAACTATGGCTACACCTTC.

The chain joins TRBV6-5 to TRBJ2-1; 11 nucleotides align to TRBD1. The CDR3 runs 13 residues. Per the germline V gene, CDR1 is MNHEY and CDR2 is SVGAGI. CDR3 coding DNA: TGTGCTCTCCGGGACAGGGGGGCCGGTGAGCAGTTCTTC. Protein sequence: CALRDRGAGEQFF.

The chain employs TRBV5-6 and TRBJ2-7; no firm D call. The V gene lost 2 bases and the J gene lost 2 bases, with 8 bases spanning the gap. Germline values: CDR1 SGHDT, CDR2 YYEEEE. The length of the CDR3 is 13 residues. DNA of the CDR3: TGTGCCAGCAGCTTTGGCAGAACCTACGAGCAGTACGTC. Translation: CASSFGRTYEQYV.

The chain has TRBV11-2 and TRBJ2-5; possibly TRBD1 for D (6 bases). CDR1 SGHAT and CDR2 FQNNGV come from the germline V gene. The CDR3 loop spans 16 amino acids. V was pared by 1 base and J by 5 bases, with 17 bases between. Written as DNA, the CDR3 is TGTGCCAGCAGCTTAGCGCAGGGGTGGATGTTGGAGACCCAGTACTTC. Residues: CASSLAQGWMLETQYF.

Only a few counts were recorded for this clone. J is TRBJ1-5 and V is TRBV5-8; 9 bases are a match to TRBD1. The V segment lost 3 bases and the J segment 2 bases; nucleotides outside the gene matches: 6. This CDR3 is built from 16 residues. Germline V gene data show CDR1 as SGHTS and CDR2 as YDEGEE. The CDR3 region is CASSSPTGGGNQPQHF. The CDR3 coding sequence is TGTGCCAGCAGCTCCCCGACAGGGGGTGGCAATCAGCCCCAGCATTTT.

J is TRBJ2-3 and V is TRBV5-3; TRBD2 is a possible D gene (5 bases). TRBV5-3 is recorded as an ORF, its role being uncertain. V was trimmed by 6 bases and J by 0 bases, leaving 17 bases between them. The CDR3 runs to 16 residues. CDR3 loop: CARNPPGERSTDTQYF. Here the CDR3 DNA reads TGTGCCAGAAACCCCCCAGGCGAGCGGAGCACAGATACGCAGTATTTT.

The rearrangement uses TRBV9 and TRBJ2-2, with a tentative D call TRBD1 (6 bases). CDR3 length equals 18 residues. The germline gives CDR1 SGDLS, CDR2 YYNGEE. V lost 4 bases to trimming and J lost 2 bases, with 21 bases between them. Written as DNA, the CDR3 is TGTGCCAGCAGCCCGACGGCCGACAGGCCGTTTAACACCGGGGAGCTGTTTTTT. Its translation: CASSPTADRPFNTGELFF.

CDR3 sequence: CAWSGIERDTQYF. For the CDR3, the DNA is TGTGCCTGGAGTGGAATAGAAAGAGATACGCAGTATTTT. The chain employs TRBV30 and TRBJ2-3; D not resolved. The CDR3 has 13 amino acids. The ends were cut back, 1 base at V and 5 bases at J, with 10 bases in the middle. CDR1 and CDR2 (germline): GTSNPN, SVGIG (reference sequence).

The rearrangement links TRBV7-9 to TRBJ2-3; 10 bases are shared with TRBD2. Trimming removed 2 bases from V and 5 bases from J; junction bases left unmatched: 7. The CDR3 is 16 amino acids. Germline CDR1 SEHNR, CDR2 FQNEAQ (reference sequence). The chain's CDR3 is CASSLTISGGLDTQYF. CDR3 DNA sequence: TGTGCCAGCAGCTTAACGATTAGCGGGGGGCTAGATACGCAGTATTTT.

V usage is TRBV7-9 and J usage is TRBJ2-1; no clear D gene. V was trimmed by 5 bases and J by 5 bases, leaving 7 bases between them. CDR1 SEHNR and CDR2 FQNEAQ come from the germline V gene (reference sequence). This CDR3 has 12 amino acids. CDR3 sequence (DNA): TGTGCCAGCAGCAAACTCAACAATGAGCAGTTCTTC. Its translation: CASSKLNNEQFF.

The chain carries TRBV9 and TRBJ2-3, with a tentative D call TRBD2 (5 bases). Looked up from germline, CDR1 is SGDLS and CDR2 is YYNGEE. V was trimmed by 4 bases and J by 1 base, leaving 16 bases between them. The CDR3 loop spans 16 amino acids. This CDR3 reads CASSIYTSVRTDTQYF. The CDR3 nucleotides read TGTGCCAGCAGCATCTATACTAGTGTTCGCACAGATACGCAGTATTTT.

The gene calls are TRBV9 and TRBJ1-1; D perhaps matches TRBD1 (5 bases). The CDR3 is 14 amino acids. V dropped 0 bases and J dropped 7 bases, with 13 bases sitting between them. Germline V CDR1 and CDR2: SGDLS, YYNGEE. CDR3: CASSVATGGIEAFF. CDR3 nucleotides: TGTGCCAGCAGCGTAGCCACAGGAGGGATTGAAGCTTTCTTT.

The chain carries TRBV29-1 and TRBJ1-1, with 7 bases lining up with TRBD1. The germline V gene encodes CDR1 SQVTM and CDR2 ANQGSEA. The V segment lost 5 bases and the J segment 2 bases; nucleotides outside the gene matches: 5. CDR3 size: 13 residues. CDR3 loop: CSVQDRLNTEAFF. In DNA, the CDR3 is TGCAGCGTTCAGGACAGGTTAAACACTGAAGCTTTCTTT.

The chain uses TRBV7-9 and TRBJ1-4; D unclear. This CDR3 is built from 14 residues. V dropped 8 bases and J dropped 7 bases, with 17 bases sitting between them. Germline V gene lookup returns CDR1 SEHNR and CDR2 FQNEAQ (reference sequence). This CDR3 reads CASSPGSGGEKLFF. DNA for the CDR3: TGTGCCAGCTCGCCCGGATCCGGCGGTGAAAAACTGTTTTTT.

This sequence joins TRBV3-1 (or the pseudogene TRBV3-2) and TRBJ1-4; 11 bases align to TRBD1. The germline V gene encodes CDR1 LGHDT and CDR2 YNNKEL (reference sequence). V lost 0 bases, J lost 0 bases, and 3 bases stayed unmatched. The length of the CDR3 is 18 residues. CDR3 in DNA: TGTGCCAGCAGCCAAGATAGGACAGGGGGCCCAACTAATGAAAAACTGTTTTTT. Translation: CASSQDRTGGPTNEKLFF.

The chain couples TRBV18 to TRBJ1-4; maybe TRBD1 (6 bases). Trimming shortened V by 3 bases and J by 3 bases, and 8 bases separated the two germline ends. Germline lookup yields CDR1 KGHSH and CDR2 LQKENI. The CDR3 sequence is 14 residues long. DNA of the CDR3: TGTGCCAGCTCACCGGGGGCCTCTAATGAAAAACTGTTTTTT. Protein product: CASSPGASNEKLFF.